The clone carrying this T cell receptor beta chain appeared a few times. This entry belongs to a study of blood T cell repertoires in COVID-19. Study-level information: Acute-phase and convalescent COVID-19 samples originated in the United States, Italy and Spain. Nucleic acid was either cDNA or gDNA, and it came from T cells, B-cell-depleted T cells, or PBMCs.

The CDR3 length is 11 residues. V dropped 5 bases and J dropped 3 bases, with 5 bases sitting between them. Germline V gene data show CDR1 as SEHNR and CDR2 as FQNEAQ (reference sequence). As processed by the authors: Amplifying reference gene primers gave estimates of nucleated cell counts. Sequenced by immunoSEQ multiplex PCR; TCRdb stores in-frame clones only, minus some. From that table come the V and J calls and clone size; the DNA was used to work out D and trimming. The sample contains a few hundred thousand clones, roughly 88% of which appear only once. The sequenced material came from peripheral blood. This chain joins TRBV7-9 and TRBJ2-7, with D uncertain. This clonotype originated in an older man with acute or convalescent COVID-19. Here the CDR3 reads CASSPLYEQYF. The CDR3 bases are TGTGCCAGCAGCCCCCTCTACGAGCAGTACTTC.